This record looks at one T cell receptor (beta chain) sequence and its context. These data come from a study of radiotherapy plus CTLA-4 blockade in lung cancer. From germline, CDR1 is LNHDA and CDR2 SQIVND (reference sequence). The CDR3 sequence is 16 residues long. V lost 3 bases to trimming and J lost 8 bases; unmatched junction nucleotides: 13. Alongside CTLA-4 blockade with ipilimumab, patients with chemo-refractory metastatic non-small-cell lung cancer received focal radiation. Generated by immunoSEQ multiplex PCR, the TCRdb table keeps only in-frame clones and is missing some. This table holds some 32,000 clones, approximately 70% found once.

The chain employs TRBV19 and TRBJ1-2, with 9 bases identical to TRBD1. The sample in question was peripheral blood, obtained from a patient treated with radiotherapy plus ipilimumab. The clonotype was recovered from a human donor with non-small cell lung cancer who had stable disease on radiotherapy plus ipilimumab. The CDR3 coding sequence is TGTGCCAGTAGTATTACGGTCCGGACAGGGGAGGGCGGCTACACCTTC. It specifies CASSITVRTGEGGYTF.